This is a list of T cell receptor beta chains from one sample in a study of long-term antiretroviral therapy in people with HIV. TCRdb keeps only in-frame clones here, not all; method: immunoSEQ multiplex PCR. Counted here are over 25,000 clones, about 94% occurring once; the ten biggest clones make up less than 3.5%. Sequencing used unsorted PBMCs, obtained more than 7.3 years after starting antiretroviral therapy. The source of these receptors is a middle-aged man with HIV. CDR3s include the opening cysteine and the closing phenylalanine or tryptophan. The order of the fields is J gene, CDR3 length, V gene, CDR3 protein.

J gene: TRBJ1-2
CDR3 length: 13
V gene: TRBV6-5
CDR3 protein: CASSPGKNYGYTF

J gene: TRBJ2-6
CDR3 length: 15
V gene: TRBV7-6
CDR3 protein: CASSLRESGANVLTF

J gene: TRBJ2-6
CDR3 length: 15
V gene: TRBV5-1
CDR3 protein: CASTPVVSGANVLTF

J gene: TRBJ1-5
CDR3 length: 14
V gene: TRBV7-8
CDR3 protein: CASRGEGNNQPQHF

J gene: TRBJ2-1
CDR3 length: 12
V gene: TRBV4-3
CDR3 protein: CASSHSGGEQFF

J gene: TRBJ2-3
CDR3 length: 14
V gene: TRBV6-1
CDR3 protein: CASSDLGMVDTQYF

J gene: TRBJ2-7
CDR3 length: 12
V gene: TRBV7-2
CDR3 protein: CASSMDLYEQYF

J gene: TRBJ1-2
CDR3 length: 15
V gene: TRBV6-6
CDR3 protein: CAGGGGRSLNYGYTF

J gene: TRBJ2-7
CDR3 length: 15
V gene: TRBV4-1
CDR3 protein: CASSQDRAGSYEQYF

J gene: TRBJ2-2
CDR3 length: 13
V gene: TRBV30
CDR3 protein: CAWSVGGTGELFF

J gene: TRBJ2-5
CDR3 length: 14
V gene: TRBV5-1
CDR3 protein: CASSSLRPKETQYF

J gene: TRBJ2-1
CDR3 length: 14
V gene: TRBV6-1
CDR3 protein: CASSGQGSLDEQFF

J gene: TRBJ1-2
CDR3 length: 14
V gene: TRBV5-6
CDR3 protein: CASSPRGRGYGYTF

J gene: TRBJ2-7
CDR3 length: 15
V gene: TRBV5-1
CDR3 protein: CASSLGLAGDYEQYF

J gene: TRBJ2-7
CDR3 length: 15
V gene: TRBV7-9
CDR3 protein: CASSPASYGIYEQYF

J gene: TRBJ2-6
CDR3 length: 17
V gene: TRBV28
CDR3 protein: CASSSQRALSGANVLTF

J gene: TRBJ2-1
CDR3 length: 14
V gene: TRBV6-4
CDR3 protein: CASSSSRGGAEQFF

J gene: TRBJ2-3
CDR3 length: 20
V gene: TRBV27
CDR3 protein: CASSRRGGEGGILSTDTQYF

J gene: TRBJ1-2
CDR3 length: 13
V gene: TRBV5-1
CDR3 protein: CASSPDLGDGYTF

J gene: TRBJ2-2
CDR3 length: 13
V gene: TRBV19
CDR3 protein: CASKRQNTGELFF

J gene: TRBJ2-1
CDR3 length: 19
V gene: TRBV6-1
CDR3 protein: CASSDRGGAGGNSYNEQFF

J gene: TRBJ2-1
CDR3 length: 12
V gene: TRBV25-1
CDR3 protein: CASSGDYPEQFF

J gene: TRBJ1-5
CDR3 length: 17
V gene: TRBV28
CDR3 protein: CASGVGWEINSNQPQHF

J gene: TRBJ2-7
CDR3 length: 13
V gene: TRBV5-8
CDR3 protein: CASSLDVNYEQYF

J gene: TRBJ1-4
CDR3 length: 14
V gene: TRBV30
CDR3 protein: CAWSLTEFNEKLFF

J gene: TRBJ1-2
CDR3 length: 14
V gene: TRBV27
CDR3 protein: CASSLSGQCYGYTF

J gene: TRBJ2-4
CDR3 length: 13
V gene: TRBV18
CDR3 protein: CASSPPGEDIQYF